The rows below give T cell receptor beta chains drawn from one sample of a study of T cells in Graves' hyperthyroidism and ophthalmopathy. TCRdb re-derived calls from the multiplex PCR reads in MiXCR, one entry per CDR3 protein. The sample gives roughly 420,000 distinct CDR3 sequences, approximately 15% of which show up once; approximately 14% is in the top ten. The sequencing input was blood. These receptors all come from a woman under 30 with Graves' hyperthyroidism. CDR3s include the opening cysteine and the closing phenylalanine or tryptophan. The D gene is left open where the match is weak. The listing skips clone size in some rows; elsewhere it reads once, few, many or a size class.

cdr3_length j_call d_call clone_size v_call cdr3_aa cdr3_nt
15 TRBJ1-5 TRBD1 many TRBV20-1 CSVATGTVSNQPQHF TGCAGTGTCGCGACCGGGACAGTAAGCAATCAGCCCCAGCATTTT
20 TRBJ2-7 TRBD2 many TRBV7-8 CASSTLNRWTSGGVVYEQYF TGTGCCAGCAGCACCCTAAACCGATGGACTAGCGGGGGAGTGGTCTACGAGCAGTACTTC
13 TRBJ2-3 . few TRBV27 CASSQGDTDTQYF TGTGCCAGCAGTCAGGGAGACACAGATACGCAGTATTTT
12 TRBJ2-3 . . TRBV2 CASSRIADTQYF TGTGCCAGCAGCCGAATAGCAGATACGCAGTATTTT
13 TRBJ1-1 . many TRBV5-1 CASSLVLDTEAFF TGCGCCAGCAGCTTGGTTCTGGACACTGAAGCTTTCTTT
15 TRBJ2-3 TRBD1 few TRBV6-1 CASRGGPAGTDTQYF TGTGCCAGCAGAGGGGGCCCCGCCGGCACAGATACGCAGTATTTT
16 TRBJ2-7 TRBD1 few TRBV5-5 CASSAPRDRVSYEQYF TGTGCCAGCAGCGCCCCTAGGGACAGGGTCTCCTACGAGCAGTACTTC
15 TRBJ2-2 . . TRBV27 CASSFMAGNTGELFF TGTGCCAGCAGTTTCATGGCTGGGAACACCGGGGAGCTGTTTTTT
14 TRBJ1-1 . few TRBV5-8 CASSHDSMNTEAFF TGTGCCAGCAGTCACGACAGTATGAACACTGAAGCTTTCTTT
12 TRBJ1-1 . many TRBV2 CAAGGGDTEAFF TGTGCCGCGGGAGGGGGAGACACTGAAGCTTTCTTT
16 TRBJ2-3 TRBD2 . TRBV9 CASSVGTSGGTDTQYF TGTGCCAGCAGCGTAGGGACTAGCGGGGGCACAGATACGCAGTATTTT
15 TRBJ2-5 TRBD1 many TRBV2 CASSYGQGAWETQYF TGTGCCAGCAGCTATGGACAGGGGGCATGGGAGACCCAGTACTTC
16 TRBJ2-1 . . TRBV4-1 CASSQPPEWANNEQFF TGCGCCAGCAGCCAGCCGCCGGAATGGGCTAACAATGAGCAGTTCTTC
11 TRBJ1-2 . many TRBV3-1 CASSQGYHNTF TGTGCCAGCAGCCAAGGATACCATAACACCTTC
18 TRBJ2-5 TRBD2 few TRBV7-2 CASRGTSGRSGSQETQYF TGTGCCAGCAGGGGGACTAGCGGGAGGAGCGGGTCCCAAGAGACCCAGTACTTC
11 TRBJ2-7 . many TRBV6-2/TRBV6-3 CASSTTYEQYF TGTGCCAGCAGTACTACCTACGAGCAGTACTTC
14 TRBJ2-7 TRBD1 many TRBV2 CASNPQGPSYEQYF TGTGCCAGCAACCCACAGGGGCCATCCTACGAGCAGTACTTC
11 TRBJ1-1 . many TRBV2 CARQVDTEAFF TGTGCCAGACAGGTAGACACTGAAGCTTTCTTT
13 TRBJ1-5 . many TRBV7-8 CASSLLGDQPQHF TGTGCCAGCAGCTTACTGGGGGATCAGCCCCAGCATTTT
13 TRBJ2-5 . many TRBV20-1 CSARGDRRETQYF TGCAGTGCTAGAGGAGACAGACGGGAGACCCAGTACTTC
14 TRBJ2-1 . many TRBV6-6 CASSYTGEYNEQFF TGTGCCAGCAGTTACACCGGGGAGTACAATGAGCAGTTCTTC
16 TRBJ2-7 . . TRBV5-1 CASSLSLRAGLGEQYF TGCGCCAGCAGCTTGAGCCTCAGGGCAGGGCTGGGAGAGCAGTACTTC
14 TRBJ1-1 . many TRBV20-1 CSASFDSLNTEAFF TGCAGTGCTAGTTTCGACAGCCTGAACACTGAAGCTTTCTTT
15 TRBJ1-6 . once TRBV5-5 CASSLANRDNSPLHF TGTGCCAGCAGCTTGGCGAACAGGGACAATTCACCCCTCCACTTT
15 TRBJ1-5 . many TRBV27 CASSPSDRPNQPQHF TGTGCCAGCAGTCCGTCCGACAGGCCCAATCAGCCCCAGCATTTT
14 TRBJ1-6 TRBD1 many TRBV12-3/TRBV12-4 CASSKQGTDSPLHF TGTGCCAGCAGTAAACAGGGGACGGATTCACCCCTCCACTTT
13 TRBJ2-7 . many TRBV20-1 CSASGSIEYEQYF TGCAGTGCTAGCGGGAGTATTGAATACGAGCAGTACTTC
14 TRBJ2-7 . many TRBV12-3/TRBV12-4 CASTQTTGAPKQYF TGTGCCAGCACCCAAACAACCGGGGCGCCGAAGCAGTACTTC
12 TRBJ1-2 . many TRBV28 CASTTRLAGYTF TGTGCCAGCACTACTCGGTTGGCTGGCTACACCTTC
15 TRBJ1-6 . . TRBV20-1 CSARITGSYNSPLHF TGCAGTGCTAGGATAACAGGAAGTTATAATTCACCCCTCCACTTT
11 TRBJ2-1 . many TRBV9 CASSVNNEQFF TGTGCCAGCAGCGTAAACAATGAGCAGTTCTTC
14 TRBJ2-7 . . TRBV9 CASSVGLGIYEQYF TGTGCCAGCAGCGTAGGGCTCGGGATCTACGAGCAGTACTTC
14 TRBJ2-5 TRBD1 many TRBV6-2/TRBV6-3 CASRRTGKGETQYF TGTGCCAGCAGGAGGACAGGGAAGGGAGAGACCCAGTACTTC
16 TRBJ1-4 . few TRBV7-9 CASSLALAGLIEKLFF TGTGCCAGCAGCTTAGCGTTGGCAGGGCTCATTGAAAAACTGTTTTTT
14 TRBJ2-7 . many TRBV28 CASSLLRQVDEQYF TGTGCCAGCAGTTTACTCAGACAGGTTGACGAGCAGTACTTC
14 TRBJ2-3 . . TRBV27 CASSLFRVPDTQYF TGTGCCAGCAGTTTATTCAGGGTCCCAGATACGCAGTATTTT
15 TRBJ2-3 . many TRBV28 CASSSDRSETDTQYF TGTGCCAGCAGTTCTGACAGGAGCGAAACAGATACGCAGTATTTT
14 TRBJ2-5 TRBD1 many TRBV6-1 CASSLRTGSETQYF TGTGCCAGCAGTCTCAGGACAGGATCTGAGACCCAGTACTTC
13 TRBJ1-2 . many TRBV6-2/TRBV6-3 CASSYEGNYGYTF TGTGCCAGCAGTTACGAGGGCAACTATGGCTACACCTTC
14 TRBJ2-1 TRBD2 many TRBV7-8 CASSLGLAGGEQFF TGTGCCAGCAGCTTAGGACTAGCGGGAGGTGAGCAGTTCTTC
17 TRBJ2-2 . few TRBV4-2 CASSQVMWGAKAGELFF TGTGCCAGCAGCCAAGTAATGTGGGGGGCGAAAGCCGGGGAGCTGTTTTTT